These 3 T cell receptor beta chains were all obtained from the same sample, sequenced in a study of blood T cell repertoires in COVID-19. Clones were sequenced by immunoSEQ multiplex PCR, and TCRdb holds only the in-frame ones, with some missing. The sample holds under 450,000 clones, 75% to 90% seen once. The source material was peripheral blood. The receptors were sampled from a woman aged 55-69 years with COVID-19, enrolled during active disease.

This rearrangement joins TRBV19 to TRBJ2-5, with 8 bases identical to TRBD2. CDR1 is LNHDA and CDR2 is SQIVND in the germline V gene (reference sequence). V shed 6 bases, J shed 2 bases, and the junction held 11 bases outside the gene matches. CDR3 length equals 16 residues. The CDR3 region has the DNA TGTGCCAGTAGCGACCCCCGGGAGGGTGGTCAAGAGACCCAGTACTTC. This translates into CASSDPREGGQETQYF.

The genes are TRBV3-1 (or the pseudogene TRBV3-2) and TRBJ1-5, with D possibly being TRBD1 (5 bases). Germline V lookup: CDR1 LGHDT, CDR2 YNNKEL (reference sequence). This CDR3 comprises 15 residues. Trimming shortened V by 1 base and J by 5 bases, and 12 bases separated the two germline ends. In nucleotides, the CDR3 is TGTGCCAGCAGCCAAGGGTCAGGACAATATCAGCCCCAGCATTTT. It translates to CASSQGSGQYQPQHF.

In DNA, the CDR3 is TGTGCCACCGGAGTGGGAGGGGGGGCTGCATACGAGCAGTACTTC. Its translation: CATGVGGGAAYEQYF. The chain has TRBV10-3 and TRBJ2-7; weak D call: TRBD2 (7 bases). Trimming took off 10 bases at V and 4 bases at J, with 23 bases between the two ends. The CDR3 runs 15 residues. CDR1 and CDR2 (germline): ENHRY, SYGVKD.